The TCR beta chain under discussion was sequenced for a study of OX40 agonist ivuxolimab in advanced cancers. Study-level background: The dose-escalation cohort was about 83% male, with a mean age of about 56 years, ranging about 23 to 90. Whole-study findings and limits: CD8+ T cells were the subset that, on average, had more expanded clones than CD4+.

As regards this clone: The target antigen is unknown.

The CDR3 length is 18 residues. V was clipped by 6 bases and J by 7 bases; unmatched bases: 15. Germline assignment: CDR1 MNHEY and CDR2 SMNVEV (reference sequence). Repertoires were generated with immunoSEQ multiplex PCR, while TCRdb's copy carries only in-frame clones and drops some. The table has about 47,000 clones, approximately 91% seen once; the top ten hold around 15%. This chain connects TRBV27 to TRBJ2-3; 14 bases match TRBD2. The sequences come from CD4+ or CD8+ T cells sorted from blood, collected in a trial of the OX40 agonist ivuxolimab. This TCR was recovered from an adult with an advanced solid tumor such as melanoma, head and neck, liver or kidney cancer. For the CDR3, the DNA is TGTGCCAGCAGCGGACTAGCGGGGGGCCCTCACACTTTTTATACGCAGTATTTT. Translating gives CASSGLAGGPHTFYTQYF.